This entry lists 14 T cell receptor beta chains sequenced from one sample in a study of OX40 agonist ivuxolimab in advanced cancers. The library came from the immunoSEQ multiplex PCR assay. Here the immuneACCESS table is served through TCRdb, limited to in-frame sequences with V and J called. Missing clones are a known gap in these copies; in checked studies unresolved V genes cover under half, and the rest lacks a known reason. In this sample the table shows about 18,000 clones, around two thirds of which occur a single time. The ten top clones hold about 20% of the sample. The sequencing used CD4+ or CD8+ T cells sorted from blood, collected in a trial of the OX40 agonist ivuxolimab. Receptors were obtained from an adult with an advanced solid tumor such as melanoma, head and neck, liver or kidney cancer.

The chain links TRBV27 to TRBJ2-3; D gene ambiguous. The germline CDR1 and CDR2 sequences are MNHEY and SMNVEV (reference sequence). Trimming stripped 7 bases from V and 5 bases from J, with 13 bases between. This CDR3 is 13 amino acids long. CDR3 residues: CASTDSVVDTQYF. CDR3 in DNA: TGTGCCAGCACCGACTCGGTAGTAGATACGCAGTATTTT.

This rearrangement joins TRBV6-6 to TRBJ2-3, with a weak D call TRBD1 (6 bases). CDR1 and CDR2 from the germline V gene are MNHNY and SVGAGI (reference sequence). Trimming stripped 5 bases from V and 4 bases from J, with 19 bases between. The CDR3 is 16 residues long. CDR3: CASSPTDRPRADTQYF. CDR3 nucleotides: TGTGCCAGCAGTCCTACCGACAGGCCCCGGGCAGATACGCAGTATTTT.

This clone turned up a few times. This chain connects TRBV19 to TRBJ1-2; D may be TRBD1 (6 bases). Trimming shortened V by 6 bases and J by 3 bases, and 11 bases separated the two germline ends. Per the germline V gene, CDR1 is LNHDA and CDR2 is SQIVND (reference sequence). This CDR3 spans 13 amino acids. The CDR3 region has the DNA TGTGCCAGTAGCCTCGCAGGGGACTATGGCTACACCTTC. It encodes CASSLAGDYGYTF.

This clone was found a few times. The chain recombines TRBV27 with TRBJ2-5; D possibly corresponds to TRBD2 (5 bases). Trimming stripped 8 bases from V and 5 bases from J, with 6 bases between. Germline CDR1 and CDR2: MNHEY and SMNVEV (reference sequence). The CDR3 runs to 10 residues. CDR3 bases: TGTGCCAGCGGCGGGGAGACCCAGTACTTC. Its translation is CASGGETQYF.

This clone was recorded a few times. V and J are TRBV27 and TRBJ2-5; D call uncertain. V lost 3 bases and J lost 2, with 13 bases in between. CDR3 length: 15 amino acids. Germline lookup yields CDR1 MNHEY and CDR2 SMNVEV (reference sequence). For the CDR3, the DNA is TGTGCCAGCAGTTTTTCCCGGGTAGGGCAAGAGACCCAGTACTTC. Translating gives CASSFSRVGQETQYF.

This clone was observed a few times. The rearrangement links TRBV5-4 to TRBJ1-4; tentative D call: TRBD1 (5 bases). The length of the CDR3 is 14 residues. V shed 1 base and J shed 8 bases, with 12 bases lying between them. CDR1 and CDR2 from the germline V gene are SGHNT and YYREEE (reference sequence). The CDR3 bases are TGTGCCAGCAGCTTGCAGGGCGGAGACGAAAAACTGTTTTTT. It encodes CASSLQGGDEKLFF.

The chain employs TRBV6-5 and TRBJ2-6; possible D gene TRBD2, 6 bases. Germline CDR1 and CDR2: MNHEY and SVGAGI. The CDR3 runs 13 residues. Trimming removed 5 bases from V and 14 bases from J, with 16 bases in between. Here the CDR3 DNA reads TGTGCCAGCAGTGGGGGGACTGACCCCTTCCTGACTTTC. Translated, it gives CASSGGTDPFLTF.

The rearrangement uses TRBV5-4 and TRBJ2-1; 8 bases align to TRBD2. The CDR3 is made up of 15 amino acids. V shed 5 bases, J shed 0 bases, and the junction held 4 bases outside the gene matches. CDR1 and CDR2 from the germline V gene are SGHNT and YYREEE (reference sequence). The CDR3 nucleotides read TGTGCCAGCAGTTCTAGCGGGCTCTCCTACAATGAGCAGTTCTTC. It codes for CASSSSGLSYNEQFF.

The chain is built from TRBV30 and TRBJ2-1, with D possibly matching TRBD2 (5 bases). V was trimmed by 0 bases and J by 3 bases, leaving 9 bases between them. The CDR3 consists of 14 residues. CDR1 GTSNPN and CDR2 SVGIG come from the germline V gene (reference sequence). CDR3 nucleotides: TGTGCCTGGAGTGTTAGCGCAAACTACAATGAGCAGTTCTTC. The encoded protein is CAWSVSANYNEQFF.

By proportion, this clone is medium-sized. The rearrangement joins TRBV28 to TRBJ2-4; no firm D call. Germline-derived CDR1 and CDR2 are MDHEN and SYDVKM. The length of the CDR3 is 16 residues. Trimming left V 1 base short and J 6 bases short, with 16 bases between. The CDR3 reads CASSLLSQSGRNIQYF. For the CDR3, the DNA is TGTGCCAGCAGTTTATTGTCCCAAAGTGGACGAAACATTCAGTACTTC.

This clone was counted between two and nine times. This chain uses TRBV27 with TRBJ2-7; 11 bases are a match to TRBD2. The ends lost 2 bases at V and 5 bases at J; junction bases unmatched: 5. Germline V gene lookup returns CDR1 MNHEY and CDR2 SMNVEV (reference sequence). The CDR3 has 15 amino acids. Here the CDR3 reads CASSLSSGRAHEQYF. In DNA form, the CDR3 reads TGTGCCAGCAGTTTAAGTAGCGGGAGGGCCCACGAGCAGTACTTC.

The rearrangement links TRBV4-1 to TRBJ2-7, with TRBD1 identical over 11 bases. J was trimmed by 2 bases and V by 0 bases; bases with no gene match: 3. The CDR3 runs to 16 residues. CDR1 is MGHRA and CDR2 is YSYEKL in the germline V gene. Here the CDR3 reads CASSQEGTGGAYEQYF. The CDR3 region has the DNA TGCGCCAGCAGCCAAGAGGGGACAGGGGGGGCCTACGAGCAGTACTTC.

The chain uses TRBV7-4 and TRBJ1-5; the match to TRBD1 covers 12 bases. The CDR3 is made up of 20 amino acids. Germline CDR1 reads SGHVT; CDR2 reads SQSDAQ. The V segment lost 5 bases and the J segment 0 bases; nucleotides outside the gene matches: 14. CDR3 in amino acids: CASSLQPGQGALDSNQPQHF. The CDR3 nucleotides read TGTGCCAGCAGCCTGCAACCGGGACAGGGGGCTTTGGATAGCAATCAGCCCCAGCATTTT.

This chain joins TRBV15 and TRBJ2-7, with 7 bases lining up with TRBD2. The ends lost 0 bases at V and 3 bases at J; junction bases unmatched: 8. Germline CDR1 is LNHNV and CDR2 is YYDKDF (reference sequence). The CDR3 covers 16 residues. CDR3 region: CATSRDVRASGYEQYF. In DNA, the CDR3 is TGTGCCACCAGCAGAGATGTAAGGGCTAGCGGCTACGAGCAGTACTTC.